This TCR beta chain was identified in a study of shared clonotypes between healthy human individuals (dated by TCRdb to the early 2020s). In terms of the full investigation: The cohort included a few men and a couple of women between 18 and 49 years of age. For each donor, CD4 naive and CD4 memory were each run on three plates, CD8 naive on two plates, and CD8 memory on one plate. The study deeply sequenced blood TCR repertoires of five healthy adults to estimate repertoire size and the extent of clonotype sharing between individuals. Between about 0.9 and 8.9 billion PBMCs per donor were obtained by leukapheresis. To increase sequencing depth and limit assay-specific biases, different laboratories used diverse techniques to prepare libraries and sequence TCR repertoires.

CD8 naive samples were CD45RO-negative cells positively selected for CCR7, giving a CD45RA+CCR7+ population that excluded TemRA cells. Healthy HIV-negative adults with no recently reported acute infections or vaccinations were included as donors. Every donor was a Caucasian adult residing in Nashville, Tennessee, USA. Blood was obtained by leukapheresis, after which PBMCs were separated by Ficoll-Histopaque density gradient centrifugation and cryopreserved in liquid nitrogen vapor phase. Analytical flow cytometry was used to check the purity and quantity of each magnetically sorted T cell population. From each sorted fraction, genomic DNA was isolated and quantified by UV absorbance on a Nanodrop 2000c. Turning to this clone: The target of this receptor is not known. A read error may account for a junction end that differs from germline.

CDR1 LGHNA and CDR2 YSLEER were looked up in the germline V gene. CDR3 length: 18 amino acids, cysteine to phenylalanine. The DNA shown is the 54-base CDR3, in frame from base 1. Using the deep immunoSEQ assay, multiplex PCR amplified TCR CDR3 regions from genomic DNA. Genomic DNA extracted from each cell subset was distributed evenly over all wells of several immunoSEQ 96-well plates, and each plate served as one replicate. For sorted subsets, roughly 200 ng of genomic DNA, equivalent to tens of thousands of T cell genomes, went into each replicate PCR. Purified libraries were quantified with a Qubit 3.0 fluorometer, sized on a Bioanalyzer 2100, and re-quantified with the KAPA Library Quantification kit. Every immunoSEQ 96-well plate was sequenced on a dedicated single-read 150-cycle Illumina NextSeq 550 flow cell. On the authors' methods: Because the immunoSEQ output held only junctional sequences and lacked quality scores, the filtering could not match the filtering applied to full-length reads. To assign V/J genes and CDR3, sequences were annotated against IMGT germline references using PyIR, a Python wrapper for IgBLAST v1.9. Reads with weak V/J assignments (E-value above 1e-6), missing CDR3, stop codons, out-of-frame junctions, or ambiguous translated residues were removed. V3J clonotypes were defined as sequences sharing the same inferred V gene, J gene, and CDR3 amino acid sequence. To compute the percentage overlap between repertoires, the number of shared unique clonotypes was divided by the size of the smaller repertoire. Three approaches were used to assess repertoire richness: RTK rarefaction, the Chao1 estimator, and Recon v2.1 estimates of unobserved clonotypes. Generation probabilities were computed with OLGA for all TCRbeta clonotypes obtained by the gDNA method from several donors. As stored in TCRdb, this immuneACCESS dataset retains in-frame rearrangements with V and J assigned. A fraction of the clones does not appear; measured against another copy, unresolved V genes explain less than half of the discrepancy, and the remainder lacks a known reason. V, J and clone size were drawn from that table, and D and trimming were deduced from the DNA. Here the sample has 1.5 million to 2.5 million clones; roughly 95% occur a single time. The ten most abundant clones make up 1.2% of the sample.

Beyond this particular receptor, the publication reports: Naive subsets generally had larger estimated clonotype richness than memory subsets. Clonotypes shared by all four sorted-subset donors showed higher generation probabilities than non-shared clonotypes. The small number of donors limited the genetic and exposure-history diversity represented. Sampling was restricted to blood, and TCR repertoires in tissue are likely to differ from TCR repertoires in blood. Pairwise subsampling indicated that sequencing depth was expected to affect the degree of clonotype sharing among donors. Even with the large sequencing depth, rarefaction of the sorted-subset datasets indicated that sequencing was incomplete. When a handful of donors were compared, the shared fraction of clonotypes was 5% to 6.5% for naive CD4, more than 3% for naive CD8, 2% to 2.5% for memory CD4, and 0.4% for memory CD8.

The sample was naive CD8+ T cells sorted from blood. The cell subset or site label, read with the paper, signifies: CD45RA+CCR7+. This sequence originates from a man aged 18-30 years in good health. The chain uses TRBV4-3 and TRBJ2-2; the D gene is tentatively TRBD1 or TRBD2, each matching 5 bases. The nucleotide sequence reads as follows: TGCGCCAGCAGCCAAGAGCTTCTGGGACGCCTGAACCCCGGGGAGCTGTTTTTT. It translates as CASSQELLGRLNPGELFF.